This TCR beta chain was recorded in a study of blood T cell repertoires in COVID-19. With V trimmed by 4 bases and J by 2 bases, 5 bases remained unmatched. The CDR3 extends over 14 amino acids. From germline, CDR1 is SGHNT and CDR2 YYREEE (reference sequence). Authors' methods: Amplification with reference gene primers provided the estimates of nucleated cell counts. Clones were sequenced by immunoSEQ multiplex PCR, and TCRdb holds only the in-frame ones, with some missing. V and J calls and clone size are those listed in that table; D and trimming were worked out from the DNA. The repertoire includes about 190,000 clones, 83% of them detected once, and approximately 6.5% sits in the top ten.

This receptor was obtained from a woman in her 40s with acute or convalescent COVID-19. The V call is TRBV5-4, the J call TRBJ2-7; TRBD1 matches at 8 bases. Sequencing was performed on peripheral blood. This CDR3 reads CASSQGQDAYEQYF. The DNA of the CDR3 is TGTGCCAGCAGCCAGGGACAGGACGCCTACGAGCAGTACTTC.